This is a list of T cell receptor beta chains from one sample in a study of beta chain features in type 1 diabetes. TCRdb's table, derived via immunoSEQ multiplex PCR, lists solely in-frame clones and lacks some. Of about 160,000 clones in the sample, around 9% were seen once. The sample comprised central memory CD4+ T cells from blood. These TCRs come from a woman aged 25 to 39 with type 1 diabetes. The CDR3 runs from the conserved cysteine through the conserved F or W. Each record gives: V gene, J gene, D gene, clone size, CDR3 protein, CDR3 DNA. A D gene is named only where the DNA matches it firmly. Some rows mark clone size as missing; the rest say once, few, many or name a class of expanded clone.

>TRBV30|TRBJ1-2|.|few
CAWSDTYGYTF
TGTGCCTGGAGTGACACCTATGGCTACACCTTC
>TRBV29-1|TRBJ2-2|TRBD2|.
CSVAGRAGELFF
TGCAGCGTTGCCGGGAGGGCCGGGGAGCTGTTTTTT
>TRBV10-3|TRBJ2-7|TRBD1|.
CATRTGQTYEQYF
TGTGCCACCCGGACAGGTCAGACCTACGAGCAGTACTTC
>TRBV28|TRBJ2-1|TRBD2|few
CASILAGLYNEQFF
TGTGCCAGCATCCTAGCGGGTCTCTACAATGAGCAGTTCTTC
>TRBV11-2|TRBJ2-5|TRBD2|.
CASSPRREFRPQETQYF
TGTGCCAGCAGCCCCCGGCGGGAGTTTAGGCCCCAAGAGACCCAGTACTTC
>TRBV5-1|TRBJ2-7|.|.
CASSPDTGGGYEQYF
TGCGCCAGCAGCCCGGACACAGGGGGGGGTTACGAGCAGTACTTC
>TRBV7-2|TRBJ2-7|.|.
CASSASGGRRPYEQYF
TGTGCCAGCAGCGCCTCCGGCGGCCGGAGGCCCTACGAGCAGTACTTC
>TRBV19|TRBJ2-2|TRBD1|.
CASSTPGQGAGDTGELFF
TGTGCCAGTAGTACGCCCGGACAGGGGGCAGGAGACACCGGGGAGCTGTTTTTT
>TRBV27|TRBJ2-1|.|few
CASSLTSISGEQFF
TGTGCCAGCAGTTTGACTAGTATATCGGGTGAGCAGTTCTTC
>TRBV29-1|TRBJ1-1|.|few
CSLREGTEAFF
TGCAGCCTGAGGGAGGGGACTGAAGCTTTCTTT
>TRBV5-4|TRBJ1-2|.|.
CASSFQGNYGYTF
TGTGCCAGCAGCTTTCAGGGGAACTATGGCTACACCTTC
>TRBV20-1|TRBJ2-5|.|few
CSGGRSGWYF
TGCAGTGGCGGGCGTTCGGGGTGGTACTTC
>TRBV10-3|TRBJ1-2|.|.
CAISDGRSTYGYTF
TGTGCCATCAGTGACGGGAGGTCGACCTATGGCTACACCTTC
>TRBV18|TRBJ1-1|TRBD1|.
CASSQDRRNTEAFF
TGTGCCAGCTCACAGGACAGGAGGAACACTGAAGCTTTCTTT
>TRBV7-3|TRBJ2-5|.|few
CASSPGSQETQYF
TGTGCCAGCAGCCCCGGGTCGCAAGAGACCCAGTACTTC
>TRBV19|TRBJ2-4|TRBD1|few
CASSMTGSKNIQYF
TGTGCCAGTAGTATGACAGGGAGCAAAAACATTCAGTACTTC
>TRBV29-1|TRBJ1-2|TRBD1|.
CSVGQENYGYTF
TGCAGCGTCGGACAGGAGAACTATGGCTACACCTTC
>TRBV4-1|TRBJ2-3|TRBD2|.
CASSQESAGVKDTQYF
TGCGCCAGCAGCCAAGAATCGGCGGGAGTGAAGGATACGCAGTATTTT
>TRBV11-2|TRBJ2-1|.|.
CASSPRVGGYNEQFF
TGTGCCAGCAGTCCCAGGGTGGGAGGCTACAATGAGCAGTTCTTC
>TRBV7-2|TRBJ2-2|.|few
CASSFSPANTGELFF
TGTGCCAGCAGCTTTTCTCCAGCGAACACCGGGGAGCTGTTTTTT
>TRBV29-1|TRBJ2-5|TRBD2|many
CSAQRGEGETQYF
TGCAGCGCCCAGCGGGGGGAGGGCGAGACCCAGTACTTC
>TRBV5-4|TRBJ2-6|.|few
CASSLDAGTGANVLTF
TGTGCCAGCAGCTTGGACGCAGGGACTGGGGCCAACGTCCTGACTTTC
>TRBV29-1|TRBJ2-7|TRBD1|few
CSVGAGGSSYEQYF
TGCAGCGTGGGAGCAGGGGGCAGTTCCTACGAGCAGTACTTC
>TRBV5-1|TRBJ2-5|TRBD2|.
CASSLGTSGRPFQETQYF
TGCGCCAGCAGCTTAGGGACTAGCGGGAGGCCGTTCCAAGAGACCCAGTACTTC
>TRBV5-1|TRBJ2-1|.|.
CASSLVGQNYNEQFF
TGCGCCAGCAGCTTGGTCGGACAGAACTACAATGAGCAGTTCTTC
>TRBV5-1|TRBJ2-1|.|.
CASSPQVPYNEQFF
TGCGCCAGCAGCCCCCAGGTCCCCTACAATGAGCAGTTCTTC
>TRBV30|TRBJ1-3|.|.
CAWSVAEATASGNTIYF
TGTGCCTGGAGTGTAGCGGAGGCCACCGCCTCTGGAAACACCATATATTTT